The source of this T cell receptor (beta chain) is a study of T-cell memory formation after mild COVID-19 listed by TCRdb under 2021. Study-level background: TCR sequence clusters from the two donors were largely donor specific. T-cell clones expanding and contracting after mild COVID-19 in two donors were tracked by longitudinal TCRalpha and TCRbeta repertoire sequencing. The cohort was made up of two young adult volunteers, one female and one male, who were previously healthy. The study at large found these results: Some responding clones were found in pre-infection memory, which suggests that pre-existing cross-reactive memory T cells took part in the SARS-CoV-2 response. Only a couple of mild cases were covered by the study, and larger cohorts that include severe cases with pre-infection samples were considered necessary. Contracting CD4+ clones appeared mostly in the CM and EM memory subsets, whereas CD8+ clones were enriched in EMRA. Clones that contracted from day 15 to 85 showed balanced CD4/CD8 phenotypes, whereas a second wave of clones that expanded from day 15 to 37 leaned towards CD4+. SARS-CoV-2 specificity was not confirmed for the second-wave clones peaking on day 37.

The cysteine opens and the phenylalanine closes a CDR3 of 16 amino acids. The entry retains the CDR3 DNA only, 48 bases that are in frame from base 1. Trimming takes 6 bases from V and 5 bases from J, and the germline ends sit 17 bases apart. CDR1 and CDR2 were assigned from the germline V gene (reference sequence) as SEHNR and FQNEAQ. Worth noting for this clonotype: Its antigen is unknown. No base qualities exist here, and no much larger clone lies one base off it.

The instrument was an Illumina NovaSeq 6000. cDNA libraries for TCRalpha and TCRbeta were prepared by 5'RACE using constant-segment primers, with sample barcodes and unique molecular identifiers added. RNA was extracted from every sample with Trizol reagent. The libraries were amplified in two PCR steps, and the second step added a second sample barcode and Illumina TruSeq adapters. The libraries were sequenced on an Illumina NovaSeq using 2 x 150 bp paired-end reads. Under the source paper's analysis protocol: With migec v1.2.7, reads were demultiplexed and then collapsed into UMI-guided consensus sequences. Using mixcr v2.1.11, UMI consensuses were aligned to TRA and TRB V and J templates and then assembled into clonotypes. A clonotype was counted as expanded or contracted only when both edgeR and NoisET called the clonotype significant, with the noise models trained on biological replicates. edgeR calls used a false discovery rate-adjusted p below 0.01 and a log2 fold-change threshold of 1. As an exploratory analysis of dynamics, max-normalized trajectories of the 1000 most abundant clonotypes were examined with PCA combined with hierarchical clustering. Separately sequenced CD4+ and CD8+ repertoires were used to assign a CD4 or CD8 phenotype to each responding clone. TCRdb reran the public reads through fastp at Q25 and MiXCR, keeping productive beta chains. Every distinct CDR3 protein forms one entry, paired with its most common genes and DNA. TCRdb's processing, not the study's, gives the V and J calls here. In all, the sample holds a few hundred thousand distinct CDR3 sequences, and more than 20% of those were seen once. Around 13% of the sample rests with the top ten.

Ficoll-Paque density gradient centrifugation was used to isolate PBMCs. The sequence was obtained from an adult woman who had mild COVID-19 (a few samples of this study predate the infection). The sample titles of this study are shuffled in the database, so cell type and time point are left out; the donor was told from shared clones. Here the chain combines TRBV7-9 and TRBJ1-6; no D gene call is confident. Sequencing used PBMCs or a T cell subset sorted from them (not recorded which). The CDR3 amino acid sequence is: CASSFSRPRDNSPLHF. The nucleotide sequence reads as follows: TGTGCCAGCAGTTTCTCCCGCCCGAGGGATAATTCACCCCTCCACTTT.